This T cell receptor (beta chain) was observed in a study of CD8 T cells in Susac syndrome. Regarding the study as a whole: The authors acknowledged that their TCR sequencing and HLA analysis involved a relatively small number of individuals.

Sequencing of TCR beta was performed on blood CD8+ T cells and on blood CD4+ T cells. The authors negatively isolated CD8+ and CD4+ T cells and FACS-enriched TEMRA cells. The authors reverse transcribed roughly 0.5 to 1 ug RNA with random hexamers. Coverage of TCR beta CDR3 amplification by immunoSEQ multiplex PCR extended to 54 Vbeta and 13 Jbeta. TCRdb re-analysed the immunoSEQ multiplex PCR reads in MiXCR, keeping a single row per CDR3 protein. The sample carries a few hundred thousand distinct CDR3 sequences, around 89% recorded once. About this clonotype itself: As yet, its antigen is unknown.

Sequenced: CD8+ T cells from PBMCs. The sequence came from a human donor with multiple sclerosis.

The CDR3 loop reads CASNQGLSGELFF. For the CDR3, the DNA is TGTGCCAGCAACCAGGGACTCTCCGGGGAGCTGTTTTTT. This chain connects TRBV6-1 to TRBJ2-2, with D possibly TRBD2 on 6 matching bases. This CDR3 region has 13 residues. CDR1 is MNHNS and CDR2 is SASEGT in the germline V gene. V was pared by 7 bases and J by 6 bases, with 12 bases between.